The 26 T cell receptor beta chains presented below share a single source sample, sequenced in a study of T-cell reconstitution after alpha-beta-depleted transplantation in children. A TCRbeta library incorporating unique molecular identifiers was prepared. TCRdb re-called the PCR reads with MiXCR, one entry per CDR3 protein. The sample contains 350,000 to 500,000 distinct CDR3 sequences, about 40% of which appear only once. Source: PBMCs, taken before TCRalphabeta/CD19-depleted stem cell transplant. The receptors were sampled from a girl aged 2 to 10 with aplastic anemia, due to receive a stem cell transplant.

This clonotype was counted at least ten times. The chain uses TRBV5-1 and TRBJ2-7, with TRBD2 matching 7 bases. Trimming took 7 bases from V and 3 from J; bases not matched to a gene: 7. Germline CDR1 and CDR2: SGHRS and YFSETQ. This CDR3 has 13 amino acids. DNA for the CDR3: TGCGCCAGCCAAGTCGGCGGGAGCTACGAGCAGTACTTC. It is translated as CASQVGGSYEQYF.

This chain joins TRBV20-1 and TRBJ2-1, with D possibly called TRBD1 or TRBD2 (6 bases each). V was pared by 3 bases and J by 7 bases, with 13 bases between. CDR1 is DFQATT and CDR2 is SNEGSKA in the germline V gene (reference sequence). The length of the CDR3 is 13 residues. For the CDR3, the DNA is TGCAGTGCTAGCGGAGGGGGGAAGAATGAGCAGTTCTTC. This gives the protein CSASGGGKNEQFF.

The chain recombines TRBV29-1 with TRBJ1-1; 7 positions match TRBD1. The CDR3 length is 13 residues. Germline assignment: CDR1 SQVTM and CDR2 ANQGSEA. With 2 bases clipped from V and 8 bases from J, the junction kept 8 bases outside the gene matches. DNA of the CDR3: TGCAGCGTTGAAATAACAGGGGTAATGGAAGCTTTCTTT. This codes for CSVEITGVMEAFF.

The V gene is TRBV28, the J gene TRBJ2-7; 9 bases map to TRBD2. The CDR3 extends over 14 amino acids. The junction had 9 bases not matched to a gene; V was cut back by 6 bases and J by 6 bases. CDR1 MDHEN and CDR2 SYDVKM come from the germline V gene. The CDR3 bases are TGTGCCAGCAGGTTAGCGGGAGAGGCCGGCGAGCAGTACTTC. This codes for CASRLAGEAGEQYF.

The CDR3 reads CTSSRVGGSTSYEQYF. Written as DNA, the CDR3 is TGCACCAGCAGCCGAGTAGGCGGGAGTACATCCTACGAGCAGTACTTC. The V and J genes are TRBV1 and TRBJ2-7; the DNA was not compared with TRBD2, the D call given in the table. TRBV1 is described as a pseudogene. This CDR3 comprises 16 residues.

The chain combines TRBV7-9 with TRBJ1-2, with 9 bases fitting TRBD1. The CDR3 runs to 17 residues. Germline-derived CDR1 and CDR2 are SEHNR and FQNEAQ (reference sequence). The trim removed 4 bases at V and 2 bases at J, leaving 11 bases unmatched. The CDR3 DNA is TGTGCCAGCAGCTCGCCGAAATACGACAGGGGGAACTATGGCTACACCTTC. Translation gives CASSSPKYDRGNYGYTF.

The gene calls are TRBV19 and TRBJ2-5; TRBD2 is a possible D gene (6 bases). Germline V gives CDR1 LNHDA, CDR2 SQIVND (reference sequence). The V and J ends lost 5 bases and 5 bases respectively, with 15 bases between them. CDR3 size: 14 residues. CDR3 bases: TGTGCCAGTAGTGGGACCGGCGGGGCGGAGACCCAGTACTTC. It yields the protein CASSGTGGAETQYF.

Details on this clonotype: One end of the junction is discordant with germline, which a read error may explain. The chain links TRBV20-1 to TRBJ2-7; the match to TRBD2 covers 15 bases. The germline V gene encodes CDR1 DFQATT and CDR2 SNEGSKA (reference sequence). This CDR3 is built from 17 residues. The DNA for the CDR3 is TGCTGTGCCTCAGGACTAGCGGGAGGGCGAAGGGGCTCCGAGCAGTACTTC. It is translated as CCASGLAGGRRGSEQYF.

This clonotype was detected only a few times. This chain links TRBV15 with TRBJ2-1; TRBD2 matches 10 bases. The CDR3 spans 12 residues. Germline V gene lookup returns CDR1 LNHNV and CDR2 YYDKDF (reference sequence). V gave up 10 bases and J gave up 7 bases; unmatched junction bases: 4. The CDR3 is CAILAGENEQFF. In DNA form, the CDR3 reads TGTGCCATCCTAGCGGGAGAGAATGAGCAGTTCTTC. Full variable domain (remainder filled in from reference TRBV15 and TRBJ2-1): DAMVIQNPRYQVTQFGKPVTLSCSQTLNHNVMYWYQQKSSQAPKLLFHYYDKDFNNEADTPDNFQSRRPNTSFCFLDIRSPGLGDTAMYLCAILAGENEQFFGPGTRLTVL.

This clonotype was picked up many times. The rearrangement links TRBV5-1 to TRBJ1-1; 8 bases match TRBD1. Germline values: CDR1 SGHRS, CDR2 YFSETQ. The CDR3 has 14 residues. Trimming removed 4 bases from V and 4 bases from J; junction bases left unmatched: 6. The CDR3 DNA follows: TGCGCCAGCAGCGGCGGACAGGGTTCCACTGAAGCTTTCTTT. Translated: CASSGGQGSTEAFF.

The chain links TRBV20-1 to TRBJ1-1; D remains ambiguous. The CDR3 spans 11 residues. Trimming stripped 6 bases from V and 8 bases from J, with 13 bases between. Germline V lookup: CDR1 DFQATT, CDR2 SNEGSKA (reference sequence). The CDR3 is CSAHGRLEAFF. In nucleotides, the CDR3 is TGCAGTGCCCATGGACGGCTCGAAGCTTTCTTT.

This chain joins TRBV5-1 and TRBJ2-2, with a tentative D call TRBD2 (5 bases). Germline V gene lookup returns CDR1 SGHRS and CDR2 YFSETQ. V gave up 2 bases and J gave up 0 bases, with 14 bases separating them. The CDR3 is 17 residues long. The chain's CDR3 is CASSFNVPGTNTGELFF. The CDR3, as DNA: TGCGCCAGCAGCTTCAATGTACCGGGGACGAACACCGGGGAGCTGTTTTTT. The full variable domain, rest sourced from reference TRBV5-1 and TRBJ2-2, is KAGVTQTPRYLIKTRGQQVTLSCSPISGHRSVSWYQQTPGQGLQFLFEYFSETQRNKGNFPGRFSGRQFSNSRSEMNVSTLELGDSALYLCASSFNVPGTNTGELFFGEGSRLTVL.

This clonotype has a count of ten or more. The chain carries TRBV6-5 and TRBJ2-7; D call uncertain. Germline CDR1 is MNHEY and CDR2 is SVGAGI. Trimming shortened V by 0 bases and J by 5 bases, and 14 bases separated the two germline ends. CDR3 length equals 15 residues. For the CDR3, the DNA is TGTGCCAGCAGTTACTCGATGACAAACCTCCACGAGCAGTACTTC. Translating it yields CASSYSMTNLHEQYF.

This clonotype was seen more than once but under ten times. V gene TRBV7-9 combines with J gene TRBJ2-7, with 8 bases that match TRBD1. This CDR3 spans 12 amino acids. Trimming at V came to 8 bases and at J to 5 bases, leaving 5 bases not matched to a gene. Germline lookup yields CDR1 SEHNR and CDR2 FQNEAQ (reference sequence). The CDR3 nucleotides read TGTGCCAGCCCGGACAGGGTCCACGAGCAGTACTTC. This sequence encodes CASPDRVHEQYF.

This sequence joins TRBV7-6 and TRBJ1-1, with 8 bases matching TRBD1. The CDR3 extends over 13 amino acids. Trimming at V came to 5 bases and at J to 13 bases, leaving 12 bases not matched to a gene. Germline V gene lookup returns CDR1 SGHVS and CDR2 FNYEAQ. Here the CDR3 DNA reads TGTGCCAGCAGCCCGAGACAGGGGCTGCCGCTTTTCTTT. The encoded protein is CASSPRQGLPLFF.

The chain is built from TRBV20-1 and TRBJ2-1; weak D call: TRBD2 (6 bases). The CDR3 covers 12 residues. Germline V gives CDR1 DFQATT, CDR2 SNEGSKA (reference sequence). V lost 1 base and J 8 bases, leaving 9 bases between the germline ends. The CDR3 nucleotides read TGCAGTGCTAGAGCGGGGGTCGATGAGCAGTTCTTC. It yields the protein CSARAGVDEQFF.

The genes are TRBV5-1 and TRBJ2-1; 7 positions agree with TRBD2. V lost 0 bases and J lost 2; bases outside the gene matches: 2. From germline, CDR1 is SGHRS and CDR2 YFSETQ. The CDR3 contains 15 residues. CDR3: CASSLAGLPYNEQFF. In nucleotides, the CDR3 is TGCGCCAGCAGCTTGGCGGGACTACCCTACAATGAGCAGTTCTTC.

The V gene is TRBV30, the J gene TRBJ2-1; 14 bases line up with TRBD2. The J segment lost 5 bases and the V segment lost 4 bases, leaving 4 bases of the junction unmatched. The CDR3 loop spans 15 amino acids. Germline CDR1 and CDR2: GTSNPN and SVGIG (reference sequence). Here the CDR3 DNA reads TGTGCCTGGAACCCGGGACTAGCGGGAGACAATGAGCAGTTCTTC. The encoded protein is CAWNPGLAGDNEQFF. Looking up the rest from reference TRBV30 and TRBJ2-1 gives the full variable domain: SQTIHQWPATLVQPVGSPLSLECTVEGTSNPNLYWYRQAAGRGLQLLFYSVGIGQISSEVPQNLSASRPQDRQFILSSKKLLLSDSGFYLCAWNPGLAGDNEQFFGPGTRLTVL.

The chain is built from TRBV6-1 and TRBJ2-3; 8 bases align to TRBD1. V lost 5 bases, J lost 1 base, and 8 bases stayed unmatched. The V gene's germline CDR1 is MNHNS and CDR2 SASEGT. This CDR3 is built from 16 residues. The CDR3 nucleotides are TGTGCCAGCAGTCCGCAGCCGGGACAGGGCACAGATACGCAGTATTTT. It codes for CASSPQPGQGTDTQYF.

This chain connects TRBV12-3 or TRBV12-4 to TRBJ1-1; 7 nucleotides agree with TRBD1. Losses at the gene ends were 5 bases for V and 4 bases for J; bases not matched to a gene: 10. CDR3 length: 15 residues. CDR3: CASSSSTGMFTEAFF. The CDR3 DNA reads as TGTGCCAGCAGTAGCTCGACAGGGATGTTCACTGAAGCTTTCTTT.

This chain joins TRBV7-9 and TRBJ2-7; D unclear. The V end lost 4 bases, the J end lost 3 bases, and 4 bases lay between the germline ends. The CDR3 loop spans 11 amino acids. The germline CDR1 and CDR2 sequences are SEHNR and FQNEAQ (reference sequence). CDR3 sequence: CASSSIYEQYF. CDR3 DNA: TGTGCCAGCAGCTCTATCTACGAGCAGTACTTC.

CDR3 residues: CASSFRQGQETLHF. The CDR3 DNA reads as TGTGCCAGCAGTTTTCGACAGGGACAAGAGACCCTCCACTTT. The chain recombines TRBV12-3 or TRBV12-4 with TRBJ1-6; TRBD1 matches at 7 bases. The CDR3 spans 14 residues. V lost 3 bases and J lost 14; bases outside the gene matches: 10.

V gene TRBV5-1 combines with J gene TRBJ1-2; D remains unclear. The CDR3 is 14 amino acids. The germline V and J ends were trimmed by 4 bases and 6 bases, with 16 bases remaining between them. Looked up from germline, CDR1 is SGHRS and CDR2 is YFSETQ. CDR3 sequence (DNA): TGCGCCAGCAGCCTGTTGGACGGCGGGGATGGCTACACCTTC. This codes for CASSLLDGGDGYTF.

A few counts support this clonotype. The chain combines TRBV12-3 or TRBV12-4 with TRBJ1-2, with 7 bases matching TRBD1. The CDR3 covers 15 residues. The ends lost 6 bases at V and 5 bases at J; junction bases unmatched: 12. CDR3 bases: TGTGCCAGCAGCCCCTCCCAGGGGGAAGGGTATGGCTACACCTTC. It is translated as CASSPSQGEGYGYTF.

In this sample, this clonotype turned up many times. The chain employs TRBV7-9 and TRBJ1-1; D gene uncertain. The CDR3 has 12 amino acids. The germline V gene encodes CDR1 SEHNR and CDR2 FQNEAQ (reference sequence). V was shortened by 3 bases and J by 5 bases, with 7 bases between the two germline ends. This chain's CDR3 is CASSFVRTEAFF. The CDR3 region has the DNA TGTGCCAGCAGCTTTGTGCGGACTGAAGCTTTCTTT.

The gene calls are TRBV7-9 and TRBJ2-7; D is perhaps TRBD1 or TRBD2 (5 bases each). CDR3 length: 14 residues. Trimming cost V 1 base and J 6 bases, with 13 bases left between them. In germline, CDR1 is SEHNR, CDR2 FQNEAQ (reference sequence). The CDR3 region is CASSLERGLSEQYF. The DNA of the CDR3 is TGTGCCAGCAGCTTAGAGAGGGGTCTGAGCGAGCAGTACTTC.